A single sample gave rise to the 30 T cell receptor beta chains below, sequenced in a study of shared clonotypes between healthy human individuals. In the naive CD8 group, cells lacked CD45RO and were positively selected for CCR7, so terminally differentiated effector memory CD45RA+ cells were left out. Only in-frame clones appear in the TCRdb table, and some are missing; sequencing was by immunoSEQ multiplex PCR. This table has some 2,100,000 clones, 85% to 95% appearing once. Sequencing was carried out using naive CD8+ T cells from PBMCs. The receptors originated from a man aged 18 to 30 in good health. Some clones in this sample may be carry-over from other donors' samples.

V usage is TRBV28 and J usage is TRBJ2-3, with D hard to call. V lost 5 bases to trimming and J lost 4 bases, with 25 bases between them. CDR1 MDHEN and CDR2 SYDVKM come from the germline V gene. The length of the CDR3 is 18 residues. The CDR3 DNA reads as TGTGCCAGCAGTGGGGTGGGCTCAGCAGGAGAGGACGCAGATACGCAGTATTTT. This translates into CASSGVGSAGEDADTQYF.

The gene calls are TRBV6-5 and TRBJ1-5, with a tentative D call TRBD1 (5 bases). Trimming removed 0 bases from V and 11 bases from J, with 11 bases in between. Germline assignment: CDR1 MNHEY and CDR2 SVGAGI. There are 13 residues in the CDR3. CDR3 region: CASSYSIWGTQHF. The CDR3 DNA is TGTGCCAGCAGTTACTCGATTTGGGGGACCCAGCATTTT.

This rearrangement joins TRBV27 to TRBJ2-7; 9 bases fit TRBD1. Germline CDR1 reads MNHEY; CDR2 reads SMNVEV (reference sequence). CDR3 length equals 16 residues. V shed 3 bases, J shed 2 bases, and the junction held 8 bases outside the gene matches. The CDR3 protein is CASSFLPGTGPYEQYF. The CDR3 DNA is TGTGCCAGCAGTTTCCTCCCCGGGACAGGGCCCTACGAGCAGTACTTC.

V usage is TRBV5-1 and J usage is TRBJ2-1, with D perhaps matching TRBD2 (5 bases). The ends were cut back, 0 bases at V and 0 bases at J, with 16 bases in the middle. Germline values: CDR1 SGHRS, CDR2 YFSETQ. The CDR3 totals 18 residues. Written as DNA, the CDR3 is TGCGCCAGCAGCTTGGAGGCTAGCACCTTGAGCTCCTACAATGAGCAGTTCTTC. This encodes CASSLEASTLSSYNEQFF.

The chain employs TRBV28 and TRBJ2-3; TRBD2 matches 8 bases. Trimming removed 8 bases from V and 4 bases from J; junction bases left unmatched: 14. The germline V gene encodes CDR1 MDHEN and CDR2 SYDVKM. The CDR3 totals 16 residues. CDR3 region: CASYTLREAGSDTQYF. The DNA for the CDR3 is TGTGCCAGCTACACGTTGCGGGAGGCCGGGTCAGATACGCAGTATTTT.

The V gene is TRBV27, the J gene TRBJ1-1, with D possibly matching TRBD1 (5 bases). This CDR3 has 16 amino acids. Germline CDR1 and CDR2: MNHEY and SMNVEV (reference sequence). V was pared by 10 bases and J by 3 bases, with 24 bases between. The DNA for the CDR3 is TGTGCCACCCCGGTTCATGGTGGGGGTTTGGACACTGAAGCTTTCTTT. This gives the protein CATPVHGGGLDTEAFF.

This chain connects TRBV11-2 to TRBJ2-5; 7 bases line up with TRBD1. Germline values: CDR1 SGHAT, CDR2 FQNNGV. Trimming cost V 8 bases and J 5 bases; bases outside gene matches: 11. CDR3 length equals 14 residues. The CDR3 sequence is CASYTTGTAETQYF. The CDR3, as DNA: TGTGCCAGCTACACGACCGGGACAGCTGAGACCCAGTACTTC.

This clone has only one observation. This chain links TRBV5-5 with TRBJ2-7; 8 nucleotides agree with TRBD1. J was trimmed by 5 bases and V by 4 bases; bases with no gene match: 11. CDR1 and CDR2 (germline): SGHKS, YYEKEE (reference sequence). The CDR3 extends over 15 amino acids. The chain's CDR3 is CASSRNPGGTNEQYF. The CDR3 DNA reads TGTGCCAGCAGCCGGAACCCAGGGGGCACAAACGAGCAGTACTTC. Based on the CDR3 plus reference TRBV5-5 and TRBJ2-7, the full variable domain is DAGVTQSPTHLIKTRGQQVTLRCSPISGHKSVSWYQQVLGQGPQFIFQYYEKEERGRGNFPDRFSARQFPNYSSELNVNALLLGDSALYLCASSRNPGGTNEQYFGPGTRLTVT.

The chain combines TRBV6-1 with TRBJ2-7; D gene unclear. The CDR3 is made up of 13 amino acids. Trimming took off 3 bases at V and 6 bases at J, with 12 bases between the two ends. CDR1 MNHNS and CDR2 SASEGT come from the germline V gene. The DNA for the CDR3 is TGTGCCAGCAGTGATCCGGGCTTGCCCGAGCAGTACTTC. Translating gives CASSDPGLPEQYF.

With regard to this clone: Other DNA sequences in the same sample also yield this CDR3. The chain couples TRBV30 to TRBJ2-6, with D unresolved. V lost 0 bases and J lost 4, with 7 bases in between. The CDR3 is 14 amino acids. The germline V gene has CDR1 GTSNPN and CDR2 SVGIG (reference sequence). The CDR3 coding sequence is TGTGCCTGGAGTGTGGGCGCGGGGGCCAACGTCCTGACTTTC. This translates into CAWSVGAGANVLTF.

The gene calls are TRBV5-6 and TRBJ2-2; 11 nucleotides match TRBD2. V lost 4 bases, J lost 6 bases, and 8 bases stayed unmatched. Germline V lookup: CDR1 SGHDT, CDR2 YYEEEE. The CDR3 spans 16 residues. The CDR3 region has the DNA TGTGCCAGCAGCCTAATCACTAGCGGGAGACCCGGGGAGCTGTTTTTT. It specifies CASSLITSGRPGELFF. The full variable domain, rest sourced from reference TRBV5-6 and TRBJ2-2, is DAGVTQSPTHLIKTRGQQVTLRCSPKSGHDTVSWYQQALGQGPQFIFQYYEEEERQRGNFPDRFSGHQFPNYSSELNVNALLLGDSALYLCASSLITSGRPGELFFGEGSRLTVL.

This chain connects TRBV7-6 to TRBJ2-7; 8 bases line up with TRBD1. Trimming took 11 bases from V and 0 from J; bases not matched to a gene: 15. Germline loops: CDR1 SGHVS, CDR2 FNYEAQ. The CDR3 loop spans 16 amino acids. The CDR3 nucleotides read TGTGCCCGCCCAGGACAGGGCCAGACGAGCTCCTACGAGCAGTACTTC. This gives the protein CARPGQGQTSSYEQYF.

The chain couples TRBV6-5 to TRBJ1-5, with D possibly matching TRBD1 (5 bases). This CDR3 has 15 amino acids. The germline V and J ends were trimmed by 0 bases and 4 bases, with 10 bases remaining between them. Germline CDR1 reads MNHEY; CDR2 reads SVGAGI. CDR3 in amino acids: CASSYSDTRNQPQHF. The CDR3 DNA reads TGTGCCAGCAGTTACTCGGACACACGAAATCAGCCCCAGCATTTT.

The chain joins TRBV9 to TRBJ1-2; tentatively, D is TRBD1 (6 bases). The length of the CDR3 is 15 residues. Trimming took 3 bases from V and 2 from J, leaving 14 bases between them. The germline V gene encodes CDR1 SGDLS and CDR2 YYNGEE. This CDR3 is CASSGWDKINYGYTF. The DNA for the CDR3 is TGTGCCAGCAGCGGATGGGACAAAATAAACTATGGCTACACCTTC.

This rearrangement joins TRBV18 to TRBJ2-6; 8 bases are shared with TRBD1. The CDR3 is 20 amino acids. J gave up 2 bases and V 3 bases, and 15 bases lay outside the gene matches. The germline V gene has CDR1 KGHSH and CDR2 LQKENI. For the CDR3, the DNA is TGTGCCAGCTCACCGGAACAGAACGCCAGGGGGCTCCCTGGGGCCAACGTCCTGACTTTC. Translating gives CASSPEQNARGLPGANVLTF.

The chain links TRBV29-1 to TRBJ1-2; no firm D call. From germline, CDR1 is SQVTM and CDR2 ANQGSEA. V dropped 3 bases and J dropped 1 base, with 6 bases sitting between them. The length of the CDR3 is 12 residues. The CDR3 DNA reads TGCAGCGTTGAGGAGGGTAACTATGGCTACACCTTC. Protein product: CSVEEGNYGYTF.

This clone was seen just once. The genes are TRBV7-7 and TRBJ1-1; D call uncertain. The CDR3 totals 12 residues. V lost 1 base and J 8 bases, leaving 8 bases between the germline ends. CDR1 and CDR2 from the germline V gene are SSHAT and FNYEAQ (reference sequence). Here the CDR3 reads CASSLEGVEAFF. The CDR3 DNA follows: TGTGCCAGCAGCTTAGAGGGTGTGGAAGCTTTCTTT.

V usage is TRBV28 and J usage is TRBJ1-3; D is unresolved. V lost 1 base to trimming and J lost 1 base, with 11 bases between them. Germline V gene data show CDR1 as MDHEN and CDR2 as SYDVKM. The CDR3 loop spans 16 amino acids. CDR3 sequence reads: CASSLSPARSGNTIYF. DNA for the CDR3: TGTGCCAGCAGTTTATCCCCCGCAAGGTCTGGAAACACCATATATTTT.

The rearrangement uses TRBV7-3 and TRBJ2-3, with 8 nucleotides matching TRBD1. The CDR3 contains 16 residues. J gave up 5 bases and V 0 bases, and 7 bases lay outside the gene matches. Germline V gene data show CDR1 as SGHTA and CDR2 as FQGTGA. This CDR3 reads CASSLTAGGVIDTQYF. CDR3 coding DNA: TGTGCCAGCAGCTTAACGGCAGGGGGCGTGATAGATACGCAGTATTTT. The full variable domain, rest sourced from reference TRBV7-3 and TRBJ2-3, is GAGVSQTPSNKVTEKGKYVELRCDPISGHTALYWYRQSLGQGPEFLIYFQGTGAADDSGLPNDRFFAVRPEGSVSTLKIQRTERGDSAVYLCASSLTAGGVIDTQYFGPGTRLTVL.

The rearrangement joins TRBV6-5 to TRBJ1-5; TRBD1 is a possible D gene (6 bases). The CDR3 covers 14 residues. Germline lookup yields CDR1 MNHEY and CDR2 SVGAGI. V lost 0 bases to trimming and J lost 9 bases, with 12 bases between them. This chain's CDR3 is CASSYSGGGRPQHF. In DNA, the CDR3 is TGTGCCAGCAGTTACTCAGGGGGGGGCAGGCCCCAGCATTTT.

Written as DNA, the CDR3 is TGCGCCAGTGCGTTACTAGCGCGCACCGGGGAGCTGTTTTTT. Translation gives CASALLARTGELFF. The chain joins TRBV10-2 to TRBJ2-2; 7 nucleotides agree with TRBD2. V lost 9 bases, J lost 4 bases, and 8 bases stayed unmatched. The CDR3 extends over 14 amino acids. Germline-derived CDR1 and CDR2 are WSHSY and SAAADI.

The chain couples TRBV7-2 to TRBJ2-3; D gene ambiguous. Trimming took off 3 bases at V and 2 bases at J, with 9 bases between the two ends. This CDR3 is 14 amino acids long. Germline assignment: CDR1 SGHTA and CDR2 FQGNSA. CDR3: CASSFLPYTDTQYF. Written as DNA, the CDR3 is TGTGCCAGCAGCTTTCTGCCGTACACAGATACGCAGTATTTT.

The chain carries TRBV18 and TRBJ1-1, with no clear D. The germline V and J ends were trimmed by 5 bases and 6 bases, with 10 bases remaining between them. The CDR3 length is 12 residues. CDR1 and CDR2 from the germline V gene are KGHSH and LQKENI. CDR3 bases: TGTGCCAGCTCAGACGGGCCAGCTGAAGCTTTCTTT. This encodes CASSDGPAEAFF.

This clone was counted a single time. The junction departs from germline at one end; a sequencing error may be responsible. The chain combines TRBV6-6 with TRBJ2-7; 11 positions agree with TRBD1. Per germline, CDR1 MNHNY and CDR2 SVGAGI (reference sequence). CDR3 length: 14 amino acids. The DNA of the CDR3 is TGTGCCAGCAGTCACTCGGGACAGGGGGACGAGCAGTACTTC. This sequence encodes CASSHSGQGDEQYF.

A word on this clone: Germline and junction disagree at one end, which may indicate a read error. V usage is TRBV18 and J usage is TRBJ1-1; the D gene is possibly TRBD1 (5 bases). CDR1 and CDR2 (germline): KGHSH, LQKENI. The CDR3 is 14 residues long. This chain's CDR3 is CASPPGGVGTEAFF. In DNA form, the CDR3 reads TGTGCCAGCCCACCGGGGGGGGTTGGCACTGAAGCTTTCTTT.

The rearrangement joins TRBV5-1 to TRBJ1-5, with D unresolved. V was trimmed by 1 base and J by 1 base, leaving 15 bases between them. This CDR3 comprises 17 residues. Germline loops: CDR1 SGHRS, CDR2 YFSETQ. Written as DNA, the CDR3 is TGCGCCAGCAGCTTGACGTCCCCAAGAGACAGCAATCAGCCCCAGCATTTT. This sequence encodes CASSLTSPRDSNQPQHF.

V and J are TRBV27 and TRBJ2-7; weak D call: TRBD2 (5 bases). The CDR3 extends over 15 amino acids. Deletions cut 3 bases from V and 4 bases from J, with 16 bases between. Germline CDR1 reads MNHEY; CDR2 reads SMNVEV (reference sequence). The CDR3 region is CASSLRGQHGYEQYF. The DNA of the CDR3 is TGTGCCAGCAGTTTGCGAGGGCAGCACGGGTACGAGCAGTACTTC.

The CDR3 spells CASKSRGDPYEQYF. For the CDR3, the DNA is TGTGCCAGCAAATCACGGGGGGACCCCTACGAGCAGTACTTC. The J gene is TRBJ2-7, the V gene TRBV5-6; 7 nucleotides match TRBD2. The CDR3 runs 14 residues. Germline CDR1 SGHDT, CDR2 YYEEEE. Trimming removed 6 bases from V and 2 bases from J; junction bases left unmatched: 8.

This clone appeared once. This same CDR3 is encoded by further DNA sequences in the sample. The chain couples TRBV27 to TRBJ2-7; D is ambiguous. V dropped 5 bases and J dropped 0 bases, with 8 bases sitting between them. The CDR3 contains 13 residues. The germline CDR1 and CDR2 sequences are MNHEY and SMNVEV (reference sequence). The CDR3 DNA reads as TGTGCCAGCAGTCCATCCAGCTCCTACGAGCAGTACTTC. Translating gives CASSPSSSYEQYF.

The genes are TRBV19 and TRBJ1-2; 8 positions match TRBD1. CDR1 and CDR2 from the germline V gene are LNHDA and SQIVND (reference sequence). The CDR3 runs 17 residues. V lost 4 bases to trimming and J lost 2 bases; unmatched junction nucleotides: 12. DNA of the CDR3: TGTGCCAGTAGTACACTACCCCCACAGGGGGGGAACTATGGCTACACCTTC. Translated: CASSTLPPQGGNYGYTF.